The 16 T cell receptor beta chains presented below share a single source sample, sequenced in a study of tumor-infiltrating lymphocytes in primary liver carcinoma. TCR beta cDNA was made from roughly 500 ng total RNA with a constant-region primer. Researchers made the TCR beta libraries by running three nested multiplex PCR rounds with slightly modified ARM-PCR. In the first two PCR rounds, TRBV1-TRBV30 forward primers were paired with a C-beta reverse primer, and each round lasted roughly 10 cycles. TCRdb re-called the multiplex PCR reads with MiXCR, one entry per CDR3 protein. The data show approximately 92,000 distinct CDR3 sequences, less than 70% seen once. The study co-extracted DNA and RNA from roughly 20-30 mg of unsorted bulk tissue. Sequencing input: tumor-adjacent normal liver tissue. The receptors here all came from a man aged 40-49 years with primary liver carcinoma and hepatitis B virus infection.

This chain joins TRBV20-1 and TRBJ2-3; TRBD2 agrees at 11 bases. Germline loops: CDR1 DFQATT, CDR2 SNEGSKA (reference sequence). CDR3 length: 15 amino acids. V gave up 6 bases and J gave up 0 bases; unmatched junction bases: 5. CDR3 sequence: CSASTSGSSTDTQYF. The CDR3 DNA sequence: TGCAGTGCAAGCACTAGCGGGAGTAGCACAGATACGCAGTATTTT.

This clonotype showed up just a few times. The V gene is TRBV24-1, the J gene TRBJ2-2, with 7 positions matching TRBD1. The germline gives CDR1 KGHDR, CDR2 SFDVKD. The CDR3 is 16 residues long. The junction had 13 bases not matched to a gene; V was cut back by 6 bases and J by 7 bases. Here the CDR3 reads CATSSDRERNVGELFF. In DNA form, the CDR3 reads TGTGCCACCAGTTCCGACAGGGAAAGGAACGTCGGGGAGCTGTTTTTT.

Note on this clonotype: One end of the junction varies from germline; a read error may be responsible. The chain has TRBV4-1 and TRBJ1-2; D not certain. Germline CDR1 and CDR2: MGHRA and YSYEKL. This CDR3 is built from 16 residues. The CDR3 sequence is CTSSQESAPTNYGYTF. CDR3 in DNA: TGCACCAGCAGCCAAGAATCGGCACCTACTAACTACGGCTACACCTTC.

About this clonotype itself: A much larger clone sits a single nucleotide away, making a read error possible. The chain has TRBV12-3 or TRBV12-4 and TRBJ1-5; no reliable D call. This CDR3 spans 14 amino acids. The germline V and J ends were trimmed by 3 bases and 3 bases, with 9 bases remaining between them. The CDR3 is CASSLRLINQPQHF. The CDR3 region has the DNA TGTGCCAGCAGTTTGCGGCTGATCAATCAGCCCCAGCATTTT.

Comments on this clonotype: A read error may account for a junction end that differs from germline. The CDR3 here is CANSLGAGVQYEQFF. The CDR3 nucleotides read TGTGCCAACAGCTTAGGAGCGGGAGTTCAGTATGAGCAGTTCTTC. V usage is TRBV11-2 and J usage is TRBJ2-1; 8 nucleotides match TRBD2. Germline CDR1 reads SGHAT; CDR2 reads FQNNGV. CDR3 length equals 15 residues.

This clonotype was found once. One end of the junction fails to match germline, which may point to a read error. The rearrangement joins TRBV11-2 to TRBJ2-3, with D possibly being TRBD2 (6 bases). From germline, CDR1 is SGHAT and CDR2 FQNNGV. The CDR3 length is 17 residues. The CDR3 loop reads CAGSLIGAGSGEDTRYF. In DNA, the CDR3 is TGTGCCGGCAGCTTAATCGGCGCGGGGTCGGGTGAAGATACGCGGTATTTT.

This clonotype showed up just once. A junction boundary mismatches the germline segment, possibly from a read error. V is TRBV4-2 and J is TRBJ2-7; no clear D gene. The CDR3 runs to 15 residues. Looked up from germline, CDR1 is LGHNA and CDR2 is YNFKEQ. The CDR3 reads CASSQDRVSYYVQYF. CDR3 bases: TGTGCCAGCAGCCAAGATCGGGTTAGCTACTACGTGCAGTACTTC.

In regard to this clonotype: This may arise from a read error, as a much more abundant clone is one base away. The V call is TRBV7-9, the J call TRBJ2-3, with 9 positions matching TRBD1. The CDR3 sequence is 17 residues long. Germline values: CDR1 SEHNR, CDR2 FQNEAQ (reference sequence). The CDR3 loop is CAISRASGTGNSYTQYF. CDR3 sequence (DNA): TGTGCCATCAGCCGAGCGTCAGGGACAGGGAATTCTTATACGCAGTATTTT.

This clonotype was detected ten times or more. The V and J genes are TRBV29-1 and TRBJ2-2, with a weak D call TRBD2 (6 bases). The V gene lost 4 bases and the J gene lost 5 bases, with 11 bases spanning the gap. The CDR3 length is 13 residues. Germline CDR1 and CDR2: SQVTM and ANQGSEA. The CDR3 nucleotides are TGCAGCGTTGCGGGAGTCGGTACCGGGGAGCTGTTTTTT. Translation gives CSVAGVGTGELFF.

As to this clonotype: Relative to the germline gene, one junction end is altered; a read error may explain this. V is TRBV10-2 and J is TRBJ2-7; 9 bases match TRBD2. There are 16 residues in the CDR3. CDR1 and CDR2 (germline): WSHSY, SAAADI. The chain's CDR3 is CASSEGASGISYEQYF. As DNA, the CDR3 is TGCGCAAGCAGTGAAGGGGCTAGCGGGATCTCCTACGAGCAGTACTTC.

Worth noting for this clonotype: The junction differs from germline at one of its ends, possibly a read error. The chain has TRBV11-2 and TRBJ1-1; 7 bases map to TRBD1. CDR3 size: 12 residues. The germline V gene encodes CDR1 SGHAT and CDR2 FQNNGV. CDR3 sequence: CASSPGQVEAFF. In nucleotides, the CDR3 is TGTGCCAGCAGCCCTGGACAGGTTGAAGCCTTCTTT.

On this clonotype itself: A much larger clonotype is one base distant, so this may be a read error. The chain is built from TRBV6-5 and TRBJ1-2, with D unclear. The germline V gene has CDR1 MNHEY and CDR2 SVGAGI. The length of the CDR3 is 13 residues. Trimming stripped 11 bases from V and 4 bases from J, with 17 bases between. The CDR3 DNA sequence: TGTGCCGGTTCACGAGGCCCCTGCTATGGCTACACCTTC. As protein: CAGSRGPCYGYTF.

A note on this clonotype: A much larger clone is a single base away; this may be a read error. The chain couples TRBV5-4 to TRBJ2-1, with no clear D. Trimming took off 0 bases at V and 8 bases at J, with 18 bases between the two ends. Germline V gene lookup returns CDR1 SGHNT and CDR2 YYREEE (reference sequence). The CDR3 has 16 amino acids. CDR3 region: CASSLVGSGPPDEQFF. The CDR3 DNA reads as TGTGCCAGCAGCTTGGTCGGGTCCGGCCCCCCCGATGAGCAGTTCTTC.

This clonotype occurred many times. The V and J genes are TRBV4-2 and TRBJ2-2; 11 positions match TRBD2. Germline-derived CDR1 and CDR2 are LGHNA and YNFKEQ. This CDR3 has 16 residues. V trimming: 0 bases; J trimming: 4 bases; junction bases outside the gene matches: 1. CDR3 sequence: CASSQDLAGGTGELFF. In nucleotides, the CDR3 is TGTGCCAGCAGCCAAGACCTAGCGGGAGGCACCGGGGAGCTGTTTTTT.

Worth noting for this clonotype: This CDR3 is missing its conserved last phenylalanine or tryptophan, likely due to a read error. The chain uses TRBV29-1 and TRBJ2-7, with D possibly TRBD1 on 6 matching bases. The CDR3 has 13 amino acids. Germline V gene sequence: CDR1 SQVTM, CDR2 ANQGSEA. V lost 6 bases, J lost 9 bases, and 21 bases lay in between. The CDR3, as DNA: TGCAGCGTCATACTACAGGGAGAGAACGGGCAGTACTAC. It translates to CSVILQGENGQYY.

As regards this clonotype: At one boundary the junction diverges from the germline segment, which might be a read error. V is TRBV29-1 and J is TRBJ2-5; D possibly corresponds to TRBD2 (5 bases). Looked up from germline, CDR1 is SQVTM and CDR2 is ANQGSEA. The CDR3 contains 12 residues. The CDR3 loop is CSADGLHETQHF. DNA for the CDR3: TGCAGCGCTGACGGACTCCACGAGACCCAGCACTTC.